The next 5 T cell receptor beta chains were all read from a single sample in a study of T-cell reconstitution after alpha-beta-depleted transplantation in children. Unique molecular identifiers were used to barcode this TCRbeta library. TCRdb re-called the PCR reads with MiXCR, one entry per CDR3 protein. The repertoire holds roughly 50,000 distinct CDR3 sequences, with roughly 46% as singletons. The sample in question was PBMCs, mostly from graft donor cells, obtained 360 days after TCRalphabeta/CD19-depleted stem cell transplant. These receptors were collected from a male patient under 18 who had a stem cell transplant for acute lymphoblastic leukemia, so the T cells may come from the graft donor.

This chain links TRBV9 with TRBJ1-1; a possible D gene is TRBD1 (5 bases). The CDR3 spans 14 residues. Germline V gene lookup returns CDR1 SGDLS and CDR2 YYNGEE. V dropped 4 bases and J dropped 1 base, with 11 bases sitting between them. The CDR3 is CASSYRGENTEAFF. As DNA, the CDR3 is TGTGCCAGCAGCTACCGGGGGGAGAACACTGAAGCTTTCTTT.

The chain combines TRBV4-2 with TRBJ2-1, with D unresolved. This CDR3 has 16 residues. Trimming took off 0 bases at V and 0 bases at J, with 9 bases between the two ends. Germline CDR1 is LGHNA and CDR2 is YNFKEQ. This CDR3 is CASSQEGFSSYNEQFF. CDR3 coding DNA: TGTGCCAGCAGCCAAGAGGGCTTTAGCTCCTACAATGAGCAGTTCTTC.

The chain combines TRBV27 with TRBJ2-7, with D possibly called TRBD1 or TRBD2 (5 bases each). Germline V gene lookup returns CDR1 MNHEY and CDR2 SMNVEV (reference sequence). Trimming stripped 3 bases from V and 3 bases from J, with 9 bases between. The CDR3 covers 13 residues. The CDR3, as DNA: TGTGCCAGCAGTTTTTCGGGGCTCTACGAGCAGTACTTC. Translation gives CASSFSGLYEQYF.

CDR3 region: CSAREVRETQYF. CDR3 nucleotides: TGCAGTGCTAGAGAGGTTCGGGAGACCCAGTACTTC. This chain uses TRBV20-1 with TRBJ2-5; D is unresolved. Trimming left V 0 bases short and J 5 bases short, with 7 bases between. Germline lookup yields CDR1 DFQATT and CDR2 SNEGSKA (reference sequence). There are 12 residues in the CDR3.

The J gene is TRBJ2-5, the V gene TRBV27, with 7 bases matching TRBD1. The CDR3 length is 15 residues. CDR1 and CDR2 (germline): MNHEY, SMNVEV (reference sequence). Germline trimming cut 3 bases from V and 2 bases from J; bases unmatched to any gene: 6. The CDR3 reads CASSFLNRGQETQYF. Written as DNA, the CDR3 is TGTGCCAGCAGTTTTTTAAACAGGGGACAAGAGACCCAGTACTTC.